The 22 T cell receptor beta chains listed next were all sequenced from one sample in a study of T cells in Graves' hyperthyroidism and ophthalmopathy (dated 2019 in TCRdb). Library preparation was by multiplex PCR. Instrument on record: Illumina HiSeq 2000. Amplification of TCR beta CDR3 regions was carried out from RNA transcripts. The TCR CDR3 was subjected to a first round of RT-PCR using the HTBI primer set and the Qiagen OneStep RT-PCR kit. In TCRdb, the public reads were trimmed at Q25 with fastp and aligned with MiXCR, with productive beta chains retained. CDR3 protein sequences are deduplicated, and each keeps its most common genes and DNA. Within this sample are hundreds of thousands of distinct CDR3 sequences, with 14% to 15% of them counted one time only. Of the sample, roughly 4.3% falls within the top ten clones. What was sequenced was blood. These TCRs come from a woman between 40 and 50 years old with Graves' ophthalmopathy.

This clonotype was seen repeatedly, ten times or more. This chain joins TRBV28 and TRBJ2-7; perhaps D is TRBD1 or TRBD2 (5 bases each). CDR1 and CDR2 (germline): MDHEN, SYDVKM. This CDR3 contains 12 residues. The V and J ends lost 10 bases and 7 bases respectively, with 17 bases between them. Written as DNA, the CDR3 is TGTGCCACCGGGACGCCGGAATGGGAGCAGTACTTC. It specifies CATGTPEWEQYF.

The chain joins TRBV12-3 or TRBV12-4 to TRBJ2-7; 11 bases map to TRBD2. After removal of 11 bases from V and 5 bases from J, the junction contained 8 bases not matched to a gene. This CDR3 spans 13 amino acids. The CDR3 DNA is TGTGCCGTTGGACTAGCGGGTTTCAACGAGCAGTACTTC. It yields the protein CAVGLAGFNEQYF.

This clonotype was recorded many times. CDR3 DNA sequence: TGTGCCAGCAGCTTAGAAGCAGGGATCGAGACCCAGTACTTC. Translating it yields CASSLEAGIETQYF. The chain combines TRBV11-2 with TRBJ2-5, with D maybe TRBD1 (5 bases). Trimming removed 0 bases at V and 5 bases at J, with 10 bases between. The CDR3 has 14 residues. Germline V CDR1 and CDR2: SGHAT, FQNNGV.

This clonotype appeared many times. V gene TRBV6-1 combines with J gene TRBJ1-1; a weak D match, TRBD1 (5 bases). Germline loops: CDR1 MNHNS, CDR2 SASEGT. The CDR3 contains 15 residues. The V and J ends lost 8 bases and 1 base respectively, with 17 bases between them. CDR3 residues: CASGIGGPPNTEAFF. The CDR3, as DNA: TGTGCCAGCGGGATCGGGGGACCCCCGAACACTGAAGCTTTCTTT.

This clonotype has at least ten counts. This sequence joins TRBV12-3 or TRBV12-4 and TRBJ2-2, with 10 bases aligning to TRBD2. The CDR3 contains 17 residues. V lost 3 bases and J lost 7; bases outside the gene matches: 11. The CDR3: CASSFGFLAGARGELFF. The CDR3, as DNA: TGTGCCAGCAGTTTTGGTTTTCTAGCGGGAGCCCGCGGGGAGCTGTTTTTT.

The genes are TRBV11-2 and TRBJ2-7; 8 nucleotides align to TRBD1. The germline CDR1 and CDR2 sequences are SGHAT and FQNNGV. The V gene end was trimmed by 3 bases and the J gene end by 10 bases; junction bases not matched to a gene: 8. The CDR3 covers 13 residues. The CDR3 DNA reads as TGTGCCAGCAGCTTCCCGACAGGGGCACCCCAGTACTTC. This codes for CASSFPTGAPQYF.

The J gene is TRBJ2-2, the V gene TRBV28, with 8 bases fitting TRBD2. From germline, CDR1 is MDHEN and CDR2 SYDVKM. The CDR3 spans 14 residues. After removal of 7 bases from V and 6 bases from J, the junction contained 7 bases not matched to a gene. CDR3 in DNA: TGTGCCAGCAAACGAGCGGGAGAGGCCGGGGAGCTGTTTTTT. It is translated as CASKRAGEAGELFF.

The chain combines TRBV6-1 with TRBJ2-7, with 9 bases aligning to TRBD1. CDR1 is MNHNS and CDR2 is SASEGT in the germline V gene. The J segment lost 2 bases and the V segment lost 7 bases, leaving 6 bases of the junction unmatched. The CDR3 consists of 14 residues. Written as DNA, the CDR3 is TGTGCCAGCACCAGGACAGGGGACACCTACGAGCAGTACTTC. It specifies CASTRTGDTYEQYF.

This clonotype appeared many times. The V and J genes are TRBV29-1 and TRBJ2-7; weak D call: TRBD1 (6 bases). Germline loops: CDR1 SQVTM, CDR2 ANQGSEA. V was trimmed by 4 bases and J by 6 bases, leaving 10 bases between them. CDR3 size: 11 residues. The CDR3 sequence: CSVGGRVEQYF. The CDR3 nucleotides read TGCAGCGTTGGGGGGCGGGTCGAGCAGTACTTC.

This clonotype was detected many times. The chain joins TRBV20-1 to TRBJ2-7; 8 bases fit TRBD2. J lost 3 bases, V lost 5 bases, and 9 bases had no gene match. Per the germline V gene, CDR1 is DFQATT and CDR2 is SNEGSKA (reference sequence). There are 14 residues in the CDR3. The CDR3: CSASEGLDFYEQYF. CDR3 DNA: TGCAGTGCTTCTGAGGGACTAGATTTCTACGAGCAGTACTTC.

This clonotype was seen ten or more times. V is TRBV28 and J is TRBJ1-2; D possibly corresponds to TRBD1 (5 bases). This CDR3 spans 13 amino acids. The ends were cut back, 6 bases at V and 3 bases at J, with 11 bases in the middle. From germline, CDR1 is MDHEN and CDR2 SYDVKM. CDR3 sequence: CASSQTGHYGYTF. In DNA form, the CDR3 reads TGTGCCAGCAGCCAAACAGGCCACTATGGCTACACCTTC.

J is TRBJ1-2 and V is TRBV6-2 or TRBV6-3; D call uncertain. Trimming removed 6 bases at V and 4 bases at J, with 9 bases between. Per the germline V gene, CDR1 is MNHEY and CDR2 is SVGEGT. CDR3 length: 12 residues. CDR3 nucleotides: TGTGCCAGCAGGACTGACACCTATGGCTACACCTTC. Translated, it gives CASRTDTYGYTF.

This clonotype showed up just a few times. V is TRBV9 and J is TRBJ2-2; D perhaps matches TRBD1 (6 bases). Germline V gene lookup returns CDR1 SGDLS and CDR2 YYNGEE. The CDR3 contains 15 residues. V was trimmed by 5 bases and J by 7 bases, leaving 18 bases between them. CDR3 DNA sequence: TGTGCCAGCAGTGGTCCCAGGGGTAAATTCGGGGAGCTGTTTTTT. It yields the protein CASSGPRGKFGELFF.

This clonotype was seen at least ten times. The chain is built from TRBV29-1 and TRBJ2-7; 8 nucleotides match TRBD1. Trimming cost V 6 bases and J 13 bases; bases outside gene matches: 23. The CDR3 spans 15 residues. The germline V gene encodes CDR1 SQVTM and CDR2 ANQGSEA. The CDR3 DNA follows: TGCAGCGTCTTGAAGAAGGGGGAGCGTGGGGACAGGCGTTACTTC. It yields the protein CSVLKKGERGDRRYF.

This clonotype was picked up many times. The chain recombines TRBV4-1 with TRBJ2-2; 8 nucleotides agree with TRBD2. The CDR3 length is 17 residues. Trimming removed 3 bases from V and 4 bases from J; junction bases left unmatched: 10. Germline V lookup: CDR1 MGHRA, CDR2 YSYEKL. CDR3 bases: TGCGCCAGCAGCCAGAGGGGACTAGTAAGGGGCACCGGGGAGCTGTTTTTT. This sequence encodes CASSQRGLVRGTGELFF.

Ten or more counts support this clonotype. The rearrangement links TRBV6-5 to TRBJ2-7; tentatively, D is TRBD2 (6 bases). The V and J ends lost 2 bases and 3 bases respectively, with 14 bases between them. The CDR3 covers 15 residues. CDR1 is MNHEY, CDR2 SVGAGI, per germline. For the CDR3, the DNA is TGTGCCAGCAGTTACGAGGCGGGACCTATCTACGAGCAGTACTTC. The encoded protein is CASSYEAGPIYEQYF.

This clonotype was counted a few times. The V call is TRBV7-2, the J call TRBJ2-2, with TRBD2 identical over 8 bases. After removal of 3 bases from V and 4 bases from J, the junction contained 4 bases not matched to a gene. CDR3 length: 15 residues. Germline V lookup: CDR1 SGHTA, CDR2 FQGNSA. CDR3: CASSFRTSSTGELFF. CDR3 nucleotide sequence: TGTGCCAGCAGCTTCCGGACTAGCAGCACCGGGGAGCTGTTTTTT.

The chain is built from TRBV10-3 and TRBJ1-1; tentative D call: TRBD1 (6 bases). Per the germline V gene, CDR1 is ENHRY and CDR2 is SYGVKD. The CDR3 sequence is 13 residues long. V lost 6 bases to trimming and J lost 4 bases, with 12 bases between them. CDR3 protein: CAIRTQGGTEAFF. The DNA for the CDR3 is TGTGCCATCAGGACACAGGGTGGCACTGAAGCTTTCTTT.

At least ten counts were recorded for this clonotype. V and J are TRBV7-9 and TRBJ2-5, with 10 positions matching TRBD2. Germline assignment: CDR1 SEHNR and CDR2 FQNEAQ (reference sequence). V trimming: 5 bases; J trimming: 5 bases; junction bases outside the gene matches: 8. This CDR3 is 15 amino acids long. CDR3 region: CASSTEREGRETQYF. Here the CDR3 DNA reads TGTGCCAGCAGCACAGAGCGGGAGGGCCGGGAGACCCAGTACTTC.

This clonotype showed up just a few times. The chain is built from TRBV19 and TRBJ1-3; D is uncertain. CDR1 LNHDA and CDR2 SQIVND come from the germline V gene (reference sequence). The V end lost 0 bases, the J end lost 0 bases, and 9 bases lay between the germline ends. CDR3 length: 16 amino acids. CDR3 region: CASSIDAYDSGNTIYF. The CDR3 DNA follows: TGTGCCAGTAGTATAGATGCGTATGACTCTGGAAACACCATATATTTT.

This clonotype was recorded many times. The chain links TRBV20-1 to TRBJ1-1; a weak D match, TRBD1 (5 bases). Deletions cut 0 bases from V and 0 bases from J, with 11 bases between. The germline CDR1 and CDR2 sequences are DFQATT and SNEGSKA (reference sequence). This CDR3 is built from 15 residues. CDR3 loop: CSARDVWGMNTEAFF. In nucleotides, the CDR3 is TGCAGTGCTAGAGATGTCTGGGGCATGAACACTGAAGCTTTCTTT.

This clonotype occurred a few times. The chain uses TRBV12-3 or TRBV12-4 and TRBJ2-3; the match to TRBD2 covers 10 bases. J was trimmed by 1 base and V by 2 bases; bases with no gene match: 3. The CDR3 has 16 amino acids. The CDR3 spells CASSLPLAGRTDTQYF. CDR3 nucleotide sequence: TGTGCCAGCAGTTTACCACTAGCGGGACGCACAGATACGCAGTATTTT.